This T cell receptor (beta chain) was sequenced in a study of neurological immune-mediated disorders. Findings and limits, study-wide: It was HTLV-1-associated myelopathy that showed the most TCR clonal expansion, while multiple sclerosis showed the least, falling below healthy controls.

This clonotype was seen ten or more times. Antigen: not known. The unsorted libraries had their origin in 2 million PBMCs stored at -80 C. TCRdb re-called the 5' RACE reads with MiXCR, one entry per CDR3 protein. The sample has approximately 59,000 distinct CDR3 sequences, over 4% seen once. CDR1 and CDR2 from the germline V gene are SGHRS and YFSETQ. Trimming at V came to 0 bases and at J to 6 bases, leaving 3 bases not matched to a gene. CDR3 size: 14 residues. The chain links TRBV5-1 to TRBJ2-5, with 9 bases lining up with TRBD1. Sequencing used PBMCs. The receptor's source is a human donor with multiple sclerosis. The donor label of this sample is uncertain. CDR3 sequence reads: CASSLEQGAQTQYF. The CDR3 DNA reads TGCGCCAGCAGCTTGGAACAGGGGGCACAGACCCAGTACTTC.